The 14 T cell receptor beta chains below come from one sample, sequenced in a study of CXCR3-negative and CXCR3-positive naive CD8 T cells (dated by TCRdb to about 2019). Results the study describes overall, beyond this receptor: TRB CDR3s from CXCR3-positive naive cells showed higher hydrophobicity (lower Kidera factor 4), lower energy, and higher strength and volume indices than CXCR3-negative naive cells.

No antigens are known for them. Instrument on record: NextSeq 550. The Human TCR Profiling Kit (MiLaboratory) was used to make UMI-labeled 5' RACE TRB cDNA libraries. TCRdb reprocessed the reads and assigns one entry to each CDR3 protein sequence, leaving out DNA. The sample has roughly 120,000 distinct CDR3 sequences on record. The biggest ten clones account for roughly 0.59% of the sample. Material for sequencing was naive CXCR3+ CD8+ T cells from blood. Read against the paper, the sample's cell subset or site label means: CD45RO-CCR7+CD27+CD95- naive CD8+ T cells expressing CXCR3 (TNR3+). The receptors shown here come from a human donor in good health. Some clones in this sample may be carry-over from other donors' samples.

CDR3 loop: CSARDSLTGLAKNIQYF. The chain recombines TRBV20-1 with TRBJ2-4. The CDR3 is 17 amino acids. Per the germline V gene, CDR1 is DFQATT and CDR2 is SNEGSKA (reference sequence).

The rearrangement links TRBV6-5 to TRBJ1-5; the D call from TCRdb, TRBD1, cannot be confirmed without DNA. Germline values: CDR1 MNHEY, CDR2 SVGAGI. The CDR3 length is 14 residues. The chain's CDR3 is CASSQGVSNQPQHF.

This chain uses TRBV2 with TRBJ2-7; TCRdb outputs TRBD1, but without DNA this stays unchecked. The germline V gene has CDR1 SNHLY and CDR2 FYNNEI. CDR3 length equals 11 residues. The CDR3 protein is CASSSPVGQYF.

This chain uses TRBV9 with TRBJ2-2. This CDR3 has 12 residues. CDR1 and CDR2 from the germline V gene are SGDLS and YYNGEE. CDR3 region: CASSPPTGELFF.

This sequence joins TRBV27 and TRBJ1-1. Germline CDR1 is MNHEY and CDR2 is SMNVEV (reference sequence). CDR3 size: 11 residues. CDR3 sequence reads: CASGAAAEAFF.

The chain joins TRBV6-2 or TRBV6-3 to TRBJ2-7; TCRdb indicates TRBD1, and absent DNA this call remains unverified. CDR1 is MNHEY, CDR2 SVGEGT, per germline. The CDR3 runs 14 residues. This CDR3 reads CASSYLFQGSEQYF.

V usage is TRBV28 and J usage is TRBJ2-3; TCRdb gives TRBD2 as the D gene, but with no DNA this cannot be confirmed. Germline V gene data show CDR1 as MDHEN and CDR2 as SYDVKM. CDR3 size: 19 residues. The CDR3 spells CASSLSLGTSIASTDTQYF. Looking up the rest from reference TRBV28 and TRBJ2-3 gives the full variable domain: DVKVTQSSRYLVKRTGEKVFLECVQDMDHENMFWYRQDPGLGLRLIYFSYDVKMKEKGDIPEGYSVSREKKERFSLILESASTNQTSMYLCASSLSLGTSIASTDTQYFGPGTRLTVL.

Here the CDR3 reads CASSSLPGREQYF. The V call is TRBV4-1, the J call TRBJ2-7; the TCRdb D gene call, TRBD1, has no DNA to confirm it. Germline V gives CDR1 MGHRA, CDR2 YSYEKL. The CDR3 has 13 amino acids.

The V and J genes are TRBV12-3 or TRBV12-4 and TRBJ1-1; TCRdb designates TRBD1, a call that cannot be tested without DNA. This CDR3 is 14 amino acids long. The CDR3 region is CASSLNPDRIIAFF.

The rearrangement joins TRBV6-6 to TRBJ2-1; TCRdb picks TRBD2, but there is no DNA to check that call. The CDR3 length is 15 residues. Germline loops: CDR1 MNHNY, CDR2 SVGAGI (reference sequence). The CDR3 sequence is CASTALAGAYNEQFF.

The chain has TRBV29-1 and TRBJ2-7; there is no DNA to check the TCRdb D call of TRBD1. CDR1 and CDR2 from the germline V gene are SQVTM and ANQGSEA. The CDR3 runs to 13 residues. The CDR3 sequence is CSPRQGAPSEQYF.

The chain joins TRBV6-5 to TRBJ2-1; TCRdb's assignment of TRBD1 cannot be checked, as there is no DNA. The CDR3 covers 14 residues. CDR1 and CDR2 (germline): MNHEY, SVGAGI. CDR3 loop: CASSYIQGYNEQFF.

The chain joins TRBV27 to TRBJ2-7; TCRdb proposes TRBD1, but this gene call is untestable without DNA. In germline, CDR1 is MNHEY, CDR2 SMNVEV (reference sequence). This CDR3 spans 13 amino acids. CDR3 loop: CASSLQGNYEQYF.

The V and J genes are TRBV3-1 and TRBJ2-1. CDR1 and CDR2 from the germline V gene are LGHDT and YNNKEL (reference sequence). CDR3 size: 12 residues. The CDR3 reads CASSQDTNEQFF.